The rows below give T cell receptor beta chains drawn from one sample of a study of blood T cell repertoires in COVID-19. Produced via immunoSEQ multiplex PCR; TCRdb's table is partial and in-frame only. The sample consists of more than 85,000 clones, about 81% of them appearing once. The specimen was peripheral blood. Source of these receptors: an elderly man with acute or convalescent COVID-19. The CDR3 runs from the conserved cysteine through the conserved F or W. A D gene is named only where the DNA matches it firmly. Only part of the rows carry a size: once, few, many, or a class if the clone is expanded.

D gene | clone size | CDR3 length | J gene | V gene | CDR3 protein | CDR3 DNA
. | . | 16 | TRBJ1-1 | TRBV13 | CASSLDGRGLNTEAFF | TGTGCCAGCAGCTTAGATGGGCGGGGACTGAACACTGAAGCTTTCTTT
. | once | 12 | TRBJ1-1 | TRBV29-1 | CSVLRGFTEAFF | TGCAGCGTCCTACGAGGGTTCACTGAAGCTTTCTTT
. | once | 12 | TRBJ2-1 | TRBV12-3/TRBV12-4 | CASSLHEGGEFF | TGTGCCAGCAGTTTACACGAGGGAGGTGAGTTCTTC
. | . | 13 | TRBJ2-2 | TRBV7-6 | CASSPRVSGELFF | TGTGCCAGCAGCCCAAGAGTTTCCGGGGAGCTGTTTTTT
. | . | 15 | TRBJ2-7 | TRBV2 | CASSNRATVSYEQYF | TGTGCCAGCAGTAATCGTGCTACAGTCTCCTACGAGCAGTACTTC
. | . | 14 | TRBJ1-3 | TRBV29-1 | CSVEYSGPGNTIYF | TGCAGCGTTGAATACTCAGGGCCTGGAAACACCATATATTTT
. | . | 14 | TRBJ2-7 | TRBV6-6 | CASTPGTGVGEQYF | TGTGCCAGCACCCCGGGCACAGGTGTGGGGGAGCAGTACTTC
. | . | 12 | TRBJ1-5 | TRBV5-8 | CASSLPNQPQHF | TGTGCCAGCAGCCTCCCCAATCAGCCCCAGCATTTT
. | . | 13 | TRBJ1-1 | TRBV18 | CASSRGGGTEAFF | TGTGCCAGCTCACGGGGAGGTGGAACTGAAGCTTTCTTT
TRBD1 | . | 14 | TRBJ2-7 | TRBV6-2/TRBV6-3 | CASSYSDRGYEQYF | TGTGCCAGCAGTTACTCTGACAGGGGCTACGAGCAGTACTTC
. | once | 15 | TRBJ1-6 | TRBV19 | CASKGLGQTNSPLHF | TGTGCCAGTAAGGGGTTAGGACAGACTAATTCACCCCTCCACTTT
. | . | 16 | TRBJ2-7 | TRBV2 | CASSEGPRTAGYEQYF | TGTGCCAGCAGTGAAGGCCCTCGGACAGCCGGCTACGAGCAGTACTTC
. | . | 12 | TRBJ2-7 | TRBV7-2 | CASSLTGYEQYF | TGTGCCAGCAGCTTGACAGGCTACGAGCAGTACTTC
. | . | 15 | TRBJ2-5 | TRBV2 | CASSSARGNQETQYF | TGTGCCAGCAGCTCCGCGAGGGGGAACCAAGAGACCCAGTACTTC
TRBD1 | . | 18 | TRBJ1-5 | TRBV24-1 | CATSDSPTGTGYNQPQHF | TGTGCCACCAGTGATTCCCCGACCGGGACAGGCTATAATCAGCCCCAGCATTTT
. | . | 12 | TRBJ2-7 | TRBV7-9 | CASSLTTLEQYF | TGTGCCAGCAGCTTGACGACTCTCGAGCAGTACTTC
TRBD2 | . | 14 | TRBJ2-2 | TRBV5-1 | CASTQRGRTGELFF | TGCGCCAGCACCCAGCGGGGTCGGACCGGGGAGCTGTTTTTT
. | . | 16 | TRBJ2-3 | TRBV19 | CASSVWGAGITDTQYF | TGTGCCAGTAGTGTCTGGGGAGCGGGCATCACAGATACGCAGTATTTT
. | . | 17 | TRBJ2-1 | TRBV28 | CASSPWVTSGSYNEQFF | TGTGCCAGCAGTCCATGGGTAACCTCAGGGTCCTACAATGAGCAGTTCTTC
TRBD2 | . | 15 | TRBJ2-1 | TRBV27 | CASSTGTSGRNEQFF | TGTGCCAGCAGTACCGGGACTAGCGGGAGAAATGAGCAGTTCTTC
. | . | 16 | TRBJ1-6 | TRBV3-1/TRBV3-2 | CASSQDGGWDNSPLHF | TGTGCCAGCAGCCAAGATGGGGGGTGGGACAATTCACCCCTCCACTTT
. | . | 15 | TRBJ2-7 | TRBV6-2/TRBV6-3 | CASSYPGMNSYEQYF | TGTGCCAGCAGTTACCCAGGGATGAACTCCTACGAGCAGTACTTC
. | . | 15 | TRBJ2-3 | TRBV7-2 | CASSLVGQATDTQYF | TGTGCCAGCAGCTTAGTGGGCCAGGCCACAGATACGCAGTATTTT
. | . | 14 | TRBJ1-4 | TRBV11-2 | CASSPVRGHEKLFF | TGTGCCAGCAGCCCGGTGAGAGGGCATGAAAAACTGTTTTTT
. | once | 15 | TRBJ1-1 | TRBV21-1 | CASSKTAGLNTEAFF | TGTGCCAGCAGCAAAACGGCAGGCCTGAACACTGAAGCTTTCTTT
. | . | 11 | TRBJ1-1 | TRBV6-5 | CAIRGGTEAFF | TGTGCCATCCGAGGGGGCACTGAAGCTTTCTTT